The 3 T cell receptor beta chains in this list originate from one sample, sequenced in a study of PD-1 blockade in classical Hodgkin lymphoma. All patients relapsed after autologous stem cell transplantation, and brentuximab vedotin exposure varied. From thawed PBMCs, CD4+ T cells were purified using magnetic negative selection. Here immunoSEQ multiplex PCR was the method, and the copy in TCRdb shows in-frame clones only, minus some. The sample has 30,000 to 35,000 clones, 90% seen once. Sample: CD4+ T cells from blood, taken at baseline. These receptors were obtained from a human donor with classical Hodgkin lymphoma.

The chain is built from TRBV18 and TRBJ1-5; D is uncertain. In germline, CDR1 is KGHSH, CDR2 LQKENI. Trimming pared 2 bases from V and 5 bases from J, leaving 13 bases between. This CDR3 region has 15 residues. CDR3 residues: CASSPGQQAYQPQHF. The DNA for the CDR3 is TGTGCCAGCTCACCAGGGCAGCAAGCCTATCAGCCCCAGCATTTT.

This chain uses TRBV4-1 with TRBJ1-5; the match to TRBD1 covers 8 bases. The CDR3 runs 20 residues. Germline-derived CDR1 and CDR2 are MGHRA and YSYEKL. Trimming cost V 0 bases and J 0 bases; bases outside gene matches: 13. The DNA for the CDR3 is TGCGCCAGCAGCCAAGATCTTAGGACAGGGAACATCTATAGCAATCAGCCCCAGCATTTT. Protein: CASSQDLRTGNIYSNQPQHF.

V and J are TRBV5-1 and TRBJ2-7; 10 positions agree with TRBD2. CDR1 is SGHRS and CDR2 is YFSETQ in the germline V gene. V lost 7 bases, J lost 3 bases, and 7 bases stayed unmatched. The CDR3 spans 14 residues. DNA of the CDR3: TGCGCCAGCGCCGAACTAGCGGGGATCTACGAGCAGTACTTC. It encodes CASAELAGIYEQYF. Full variable domain (outside the CDR3, taken from reference TRBV5-1 and TRBJ2-7): KAGVTQTPRYLIKTRGQQVTLSCSPISGHRSVSWYQQTPGQGLQFLFEYFSETQRNKGNFPGRFSGRQFSNSRSEMNVSTLELGDSALYLCASAELAGIYEQYFGPGTRLTVT.